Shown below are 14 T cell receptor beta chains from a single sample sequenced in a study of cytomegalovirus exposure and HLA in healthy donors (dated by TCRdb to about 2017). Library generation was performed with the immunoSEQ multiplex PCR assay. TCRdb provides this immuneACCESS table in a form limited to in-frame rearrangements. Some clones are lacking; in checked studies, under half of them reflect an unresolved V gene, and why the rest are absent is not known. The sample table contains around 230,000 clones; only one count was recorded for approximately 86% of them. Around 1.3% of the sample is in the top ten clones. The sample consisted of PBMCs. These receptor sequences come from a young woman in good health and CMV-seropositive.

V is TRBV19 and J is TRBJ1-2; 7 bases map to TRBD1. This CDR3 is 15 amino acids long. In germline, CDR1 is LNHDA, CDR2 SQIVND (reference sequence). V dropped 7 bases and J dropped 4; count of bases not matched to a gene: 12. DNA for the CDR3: TGTGCCAGTACCAACCGGGACAGTCACATCTATGGCTACACCTTC. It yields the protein CASTNRDSHIYGYTF. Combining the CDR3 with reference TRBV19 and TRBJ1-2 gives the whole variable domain DGGITQSPKYLFRKEGQNVTLSCEQNLNHDAMYWYRQDPGQGLRLIYYSQIVNDFQKGDIAEGYSVSREKKESFPLTVTSAQKNPTAFYLCASTNRDSHIYGYTFGSGTRLTVV.

CDR3: CASSERDRGLPNYGYTF. CDR3 bases: TGTGCCAGCAGTGAACGGGACAGGGGGCTTCCTAACTATGGCTACACCTTC. V usage is TRBV6-1 and J usage is TRBJ1-2, with 12 bases aligning to TRBD1. The J segment lost 0 bases and the V segment lost 2 bases, leaving 4 bases of the junction unmatched. The length of the CDR3 is 17 residues. CDR1 MNHNS and CDR2 SASEGT come from the germline V gene.

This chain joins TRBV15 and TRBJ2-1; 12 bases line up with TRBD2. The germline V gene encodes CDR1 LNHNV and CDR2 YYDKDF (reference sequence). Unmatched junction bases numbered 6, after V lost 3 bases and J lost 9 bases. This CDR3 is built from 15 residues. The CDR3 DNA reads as TGTGCCACCAGCAGGGAGCTAGCGGGAGGGCCTGAGCAGTTCTTC. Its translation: CATSRELAGGPEQFF.

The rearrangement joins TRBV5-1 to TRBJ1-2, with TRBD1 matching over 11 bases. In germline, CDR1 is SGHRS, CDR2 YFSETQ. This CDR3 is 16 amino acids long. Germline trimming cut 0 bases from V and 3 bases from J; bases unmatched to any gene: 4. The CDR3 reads CASSLAGQGAYYGYTF. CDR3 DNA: TGCGCCAGCAGCTTGGCCGGACAGGGGGCCTACTATGGCTACACCTTC.

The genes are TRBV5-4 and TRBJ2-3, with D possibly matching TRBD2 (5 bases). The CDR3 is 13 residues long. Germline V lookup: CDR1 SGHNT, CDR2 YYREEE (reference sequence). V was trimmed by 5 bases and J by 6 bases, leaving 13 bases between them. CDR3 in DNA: TGTGCCAGCAGTGGACTGGGTCAGGATACGCAGTATTTT. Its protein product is CASSGLGQDTQYF.

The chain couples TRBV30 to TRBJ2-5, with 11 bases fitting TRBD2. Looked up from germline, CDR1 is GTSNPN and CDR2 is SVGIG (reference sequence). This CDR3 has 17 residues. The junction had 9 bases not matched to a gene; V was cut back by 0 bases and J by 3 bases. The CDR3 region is CAWSVLVTSGSKETQYF. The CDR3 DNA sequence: TGTGCCTGGAGTGTACTTGTCACTAGCGGGAGTAAAGAGACCCAGTACTTC.

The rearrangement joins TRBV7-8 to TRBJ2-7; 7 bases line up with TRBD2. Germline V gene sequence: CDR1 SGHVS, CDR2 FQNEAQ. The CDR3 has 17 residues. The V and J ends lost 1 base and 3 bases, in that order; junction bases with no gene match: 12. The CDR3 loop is CASSLDYTLAGGYEQYF. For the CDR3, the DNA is TGTGCCAGCAGCTTAGACTATACCTTAGCGGGCGGCTACGAGCAGTACTTC. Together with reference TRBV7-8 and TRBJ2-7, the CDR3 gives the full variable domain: GAGVSQSPRYKVAKRGQDVALRCDPISGHVSLFWYQQALGQGPEFLTYFQNEAQLDKSGLPSDRFFAERPEGSVSTLKIQRTQQEDSAVYLCASSLDYTLAGGYEQYFGPGTRLTVT.

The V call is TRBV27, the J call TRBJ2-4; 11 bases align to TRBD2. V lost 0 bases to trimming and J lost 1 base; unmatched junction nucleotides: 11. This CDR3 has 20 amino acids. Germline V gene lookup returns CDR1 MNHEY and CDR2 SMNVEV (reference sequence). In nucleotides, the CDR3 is TGTGCCAGCAGTTTATCGTGGAGACTAGCGGGGACTTCTGCCAAAAACATTCAGTACTTC. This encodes CASSLSWRLAGTSAKNIQYF.

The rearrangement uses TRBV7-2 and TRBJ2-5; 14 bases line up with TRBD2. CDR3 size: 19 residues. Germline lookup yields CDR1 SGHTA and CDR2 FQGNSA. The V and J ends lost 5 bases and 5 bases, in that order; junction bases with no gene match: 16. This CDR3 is CASSVASGTSGSPMETQYF. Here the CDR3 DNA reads TGTGCCAGCAGCGTGGCCTCCGGGACTAGCGGGAGCCCCATGGAGACCCAGTACTTC.

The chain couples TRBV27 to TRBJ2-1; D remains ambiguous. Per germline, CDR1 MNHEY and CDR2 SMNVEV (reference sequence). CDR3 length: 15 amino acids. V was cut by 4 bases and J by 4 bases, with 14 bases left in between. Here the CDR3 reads CASSSWLSPYNEQFF. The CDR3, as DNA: TGTGCCAGCAGTTCTTGGCTCTCCCCATACAATGAGCAGTTCTTC.

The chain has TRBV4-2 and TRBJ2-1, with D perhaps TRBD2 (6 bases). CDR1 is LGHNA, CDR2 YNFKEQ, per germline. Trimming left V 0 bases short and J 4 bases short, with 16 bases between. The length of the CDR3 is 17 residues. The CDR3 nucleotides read TGTGCCAGCAGCCAAGATAGTCTGGCGGGGACTTACAATGAGCAGTTCTTC. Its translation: CASSQDSLAGTYNEQFF.

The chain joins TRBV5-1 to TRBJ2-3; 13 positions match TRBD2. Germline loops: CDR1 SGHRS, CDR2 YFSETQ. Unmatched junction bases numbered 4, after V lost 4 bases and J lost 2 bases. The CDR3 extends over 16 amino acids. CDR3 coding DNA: TGCGCCAGCAGCCTCGGACTAGCGGGAGTCACAGATACGCAGTATTTT. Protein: CASSLGLAGVTDTQYF.

Here the CDR3 reads CASSHLRGTLETQYF. The CDR3 DNA reads as TGTGCCAGCAGCCACCTGAGGGGGACCCTGGAGACCCAGTACTTC. V and J are TRBV14 and TRBJ2-5; a possible D gene is TRBD1 (6 bases). Germline assignment: CDR1 SGHDN and CDR2 FVKESK. V was shortened by 3 bases and J by 5 bases, with 16 bases between the two germline ends. CDR3 size: 15 residues.

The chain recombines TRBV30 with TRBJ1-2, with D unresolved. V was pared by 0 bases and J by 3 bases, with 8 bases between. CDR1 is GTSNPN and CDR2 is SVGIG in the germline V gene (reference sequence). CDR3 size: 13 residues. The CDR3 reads CAWSVRQDYGYTF. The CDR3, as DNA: TGTGCCTGGAGTGTCAGACAAGACTATGGCTACACCTTC.